This T cell receptor (beta chain) was captured in a study of cytomegalovirus exposure and HLA in healthy donors. Study at large: Roughly 89 million unique TCR sequences came from HLA-typed donors in an early release. Broader study findings: A list of about 180 TCR beta chains associated with cytomegalovirus was given. DRB1 showed the most TCR associations and HLA-C the fewest in a later analysis, as rates varied by HLA locus.

The primer mix had 60 Vbeta and 13 Jbeta primers. TCRdb's copy holds only in-frame clones and misses some; the assay was immunoSEQ multiplex PCR. The data contain some 150,000 clones, 62% of them singletons. With 3 bases removed from V and 6 bases from J, the gap between germline ends came to 9 bases. The CDR3 length is 13 residues. CDR1 is MNHEY and CDR2 is SMNVEV in the germline V gene (reference sequence). In this sample, this clone turned up once. Its antigen is still unknown. The sequenced sample was PBMCs. This chain links TRBV27 with TRBJ1-5, with a possible D match to TRBD1 (6 bases). The clonotype was recovered from a man between 40 and 49 years old in good health and CMV-seronegative. The CDR3 region is CASSFRGGQPQHF. Written as DNA, the CDR3 is TGTGCCAGCAGTTTCAGGGGCGGTCAGCCCCAGCATTTT.